This entry lists 25 T cell receptor beta chains sequenced from one sample in a study of blood T cell repertoires in COVID-19. Clones were sequenced by immunoSEQ multiplex PCR, and TCRdb holds only the in-frame ones, with some missing. The sample includes some 260,000 clones, approximately 80% of them seen just once. The sample comprised peripheral blood. The receptors derive from a woman aged 80 or over with active or convalescent COVID-19.

J is TRBJ1-1 and V is TRBV6-5; TRBD1 matches at 9 bases. Germline CDR1 reads MNHEY; CDR2 reads SVGAGI. The CDR3 consists of 14 residues. V was clipped by 6 bases and J by 6 bases; unmatched bases: 8. The CDR3 spells CASRKDRGWSEAFF. CDR3 DNA sequence: TGTGCCAGCAGAAAGGACAGGGGCTGGTCTGAAGCTTTCTTT.

CDR3 in DNA: TGTGCCAGCAGCTCGACCGGGACTAGATACAATGAGCAGTTCTTC. It is translated as CASSSTGTRYNEQFF. The chain employs TRBV7-8 and TRBJ2-1; 8 nucleotides align to TRBD2. The V gene end was trimmed by 4 bases and the J gene end by 4 bases; junction bases not matched to a gene: 6. Germline V gene data show CDR1 as SGHVS and CDR2 as FQNEAQ. The CDR3 extends over 15 amino acids.

The DNA of the CDR3 is TGTGCCAGCAGTTTAGCAAGCGCCGGAGCCCAGTACTTC. It translates to CASSLASAGAQYF. This rearrangement joins TRBV28 to TRBJ2-5; D ambiguous. V was cut by 2 bases and J by 9 bases, with 13 bases left in between. From germline, CDR1 is MDHEN and CDR2 SYDVKM. The CDR3 sequence is 13 residues long.

The rearrangement joins TRBV5-4 to TRBJ2-7; TRBD1 agrees at 12 bases. The CDR3 spans 15 residues. Germline CDR1 SGHNT, CDR2 YYREEE (reference sequence). The V gene end was trimmed by 3 bases and the J gene end by 4 bases; junction bases not matched to a gene: 5. DNA for the CDR3: TGTGCCAGCAGCTCCGGGACAGGGGGCCGGTACGAGCAGTACTTC. Encoded protein: CASSSGTGGRYEQYF.

The V and J genes are TRBV7-9 and TRBJ1-3; 8 positions match TRBD1. The CDR3 totals 17 residues. Germline V CDR1 and CDR2: SEHNR, FQNEAQ (reference sequence). Trimming removed 7 bases from V and 0 bases from J; junction bases left unmatched: 11. The CDR3: CASTQGTGPLSGNTIYF. The CDR3 bases are TGTGCCAGCACCCAGGGGACAGGCCCGCTCTCTGGAAACACCATATATTTT.

This clone was counted a single time. The V call is TRBV18, the J call TRBJ2-2; 14 nucleotides agree with TRBD2. The length of the CDR3 is 17 residues. V was pared by 3 bases and J by 6 bases, with 6 bases of the junction left unmatched. The germline V gene encodes CDR1 KGHSH and CDR2 LQKENI. CDR3 coding DNA: TGTGCCAGCTCACCGACGACTAGCGGGAGGGCTGCCGGGGAGCTGTTTTTT. It yields the protein CASSPTTSGRAAGELFF.

J is TRBJ1-6 and V is TRBV2; TRBD1 aligns across 9 bases. The V segment lost 5 bases and the J segment 7 bases; nucleotides outside the gene matches: 6. CDR1 is SNHLY and CDR2 is FYNNEI in the germline V gene. CDR3 size: 15 residues. The CDR3 sequence is CASSPGTGRNSPLHF. CDR3 sequence (DNA): TGTGCCAGCAGTCCCGGGACAGGGAGGAATTCACCCCTCCACTTT. Full variable domain (outside the CDR3, taken from reference TRBV2 and TRBJ1-6): EPEVTQTPSHQVTQMGQEVILRCVPISNHLYFYWYRQILGQKVEFLVSFYNNEISEKSEIFDDQFSVERPDGSNFTLKIRSTKLEDSAMYFCASSPGTGRNSPLHFGNGTRLTVT.

This clone was counted once. The chain uses TRBV7-9 and TRBJ2-6, with TRBD1 as a possible D gene (6 bases). CDR3 length: 17 residues. V lost 4 bases, J lost 0 bases, and 13 bases lay in between. CDR1 and CDR2 from the germline V gene are SEHNR and FQNEAQ (reference sequence). In DNA, the CDR3 is TGTGCCAGCAGCTCCAGACAGGTACTCTCTGGGGCCAACGTCCTGACTTTC. Translation gives CASSSRQVLSGANVLTF.

The genes are TRBV19 and TRBJ1-2; D gene unclear. V was shortened by 5 bases and J by 3 bases, with 13 bases between the two germline ends. Germline CDR1 LNHDA, CDR2 SQIVND (reference sequence). CDR3 length: 14 residues. In nucleotides, the CDR3 is TGTGCCAGTAGTTATCAGGTTTCGGACTATGGCTACACCTTC. Its protein is CASSYQVSDYGYTF.

This sequence joins TRBV6-5 and TRBJ2-1; TRBD2 matches at 9 bases. The CDR3 contains 16 residues. V shed 2 bases and J 2 bases; nucleotides not matched to a gene: 4. The germline V gene has CDR1 MNHEY and CDR2 SVGAGI. The CDR3 coding sequence is TGTGCCAGCAGTTACCGAGGGACTAGCCCCTACAATGAGCAGTTCTTC. Translated, it gives CASSYRGTSPYNEQFF.

The gene calls are TRBV4-2 and TRBJ2-7, with D maybe TRBD1 (8 bases). The germline V gene encodes CDR1 LGHNA and CDR2 YNFKEQ. The V end lost 0 bases, the J end lost 1 base, and 16 bases lay between the germline ends. The CDR3 runs 17 residues. The CDR3 is CASSQDAGQGGSYEQYF. CDR3 nucleotide sequence: TGTGCCAGCAGCCAAGATGCAGGACAGGGAGGGTCCTACGAGCAGTACTTC.

The chain has TRBV7-2 and TRBJ2-2, with D perhaps matching TRBD1 (5 bases). V dropped 4 bases and J dropped 2 bases, with 11 bases sitting between them. Per germline, CDR1 SGHTA and CDR2 FQGNSA. The CDR3 has 15 residues. The CDR3 loop is CASSSQTANTGELFF. CDR3 DNA: TGTGCCAGCAGCTCCCAGACAGCCAACACCGGGGAGCTGTTTTTT.

A few counts support this clone. Written as DNA, the CDR3 is TGTGCCAGCAGCCCCGGGACAGGACAAGCGTGGTTCTGGGGCGAGCAGTACTTC. It translates to CASSPGTGQAWFWGEQYF. V is TRBV28 and J is TRBJ2-7; 8 bases are shared with TRBD1. V gave up 6 bases and J gave up 6 bases; unmatched junction bases: 22. CDR1 is MDHEN and CDR2 is SYDVKM in the germline V gene. This CDR3 is built from 18 residues.

This chain connects TRBV19 to TRBJ1-5; 9 bases match TRBD1. The CDR3 is made up of 14 amino acids. Germline V gene data show CDR1 as LNHDA and CDR2 as SQIVND (reference sequence). Trimming cost V 6 bases and J 2 bases; bases outside gene matches: 2. The CDR3 reads CASRGQGRNQPQHF. Written as DNA, the CDR3 is TGTGCCAGTAGGGGACAGGGACGCAATCAGCCCCAGCATTTT.

This chain links TRBV18 with TRBJ1-1; perhaps TRBD1 as D (6 bases). Germline CDR1 and CDR2: KGHSH and LQKENI. With 0 bases removed from V and 10 bases from J, the gap between germline ends came to 18 bases. The CDR3 spans 15 residues. The CDR3 DNA sequence: TGTGCCAGCTCACCACCGGGGCAGGGGTCCGCCAGAGCTTTCTTT. Translated, it gives CASSPPGQGSARAFF.

The count of this clone is one. V gene TRBV5-4 combines with J gene TRBJ2-3; 7 bases are a match to TRBD2. Germline V CDR1 and CDR2: SGHNT, YYREEE (reference sequence). The CDR3 is 15 residues long. Trimming removed 3 bases from V and 0 bases from J; junction bases left unmatched: 4. The CDR3 DNA sequence: TGTGCCAGCAGCTGGGGGGGGGTCAGCACAGATACGCAGTATTTT. This encodes CASSWGGVSTDTQYF.

The table lists this clone with a count of one. This rearrangement joins TRBV3-1 (or the pseudogene TRBV3-2) to TRBJ1-5; 9 bases align to TRBD1. J was trimmed by 6 bases and V by 4 bases; bases with no gene match: 4. Germline-derived CDR1 and CDR2 are LGHDT and YNNKEL (reference sequence). The length of the CDR3 is 14 residues. The CDR3 DNA sequence: TGTGCCAGCAGCCCCGGGACAGGGACTCAGCCCCAGCATTTT. This encodes CASSPGTGTQPQHF.

Regarding this clone: This sample also contains other DNA sequences that code for the same CDR3. The chain recombines TRBV2 with TRBJ2-7, with 9 bases identical to TRBD1. The ends lost 8 bases at V and 3 bases at J; junction bases unmatched: 2. CDR3 length: 12 amino acids. The germline V gene encodes CDR1 SNHLY and CDR2 FYNNEI. CDR3 nucleotides: TGTGCCAGCTCGGGACAGGGCTACGAGCAGTACTTC. Translated, it gives CASSGQGYEQYF.

The J gene is TRBJ2-7, the V gene TRBV18; D unclear. The CDR3 is 13 residues long. The V and J ends lost 3 bases and 3 bases respectively, with 9 bases between them. Germline V gives CDR1 KGHSH, CDR2 LQKENI. The CDR3 DNA sequence: TGTGCCAGCTCACCTGGCCGTCGCTACGAGCAGTACTTC. It yields the protein CASSPGRRYEQYF.

V gene TRBV2 combines with J gene TRBJ1-1; TRBD1 is a possible D gene (6 bases). With 6 bases removed from V and 1 base from J, the gap between germline ends came to 18 bases. The length of the CDR3 is 16 residues. Germline-derived CDR1 and CDR2 are SNHLY and FYNNEI. The CDR3 DNA sequence: TGTGCCAGCAGGGGGACAATTGGGGACCCGAACACTGAAGCTTTCTTT. Protein: CASRGTIGDPNTEAFF.

This sequence joins TRBV28 and TRBJ2-1; 10 bases match TRBD1. V shed 4 bases, J shed 8 bases, and the junction held 17 bases outside the gene matches. This CDR3 spans 18 amino acids. Germline loops: CDR1 MDHEN, CDR2 SYDVKM. The DNA of the CDR3 is TGTGCCAGCAGTTCCCCTCAAAGGATTGGGACAGGGGAAGATGAGCAGTTCTTC. Its protein product is CASSSPQRIGTGEDEQFF.

This clone was seen once. The chain is built from TRBV11-1 and TRBJ2-2, with 7 positions matching TRBD1. Germline CDR1 and CDR2: SGHAT and FQDESV (reference sequence). Trimming cost V 7 bases and J 3 bases; bases outside gene matches: 8. The CDR3 length is 15 residues. DNA of the CDR3: TGTGCCAGCACGCGACAGGGTGGGGACACCGGGGAGCTGTTTTTT. Amino acid sequence: CASTRQGGDTGELFF.

The gene calls are TRBV2 and TRBJ1-4; TRBD1 might be the D (6 bases). CDR1 and CDR2 (germline): SNHLY, FYNNEI. The length of the CDR3 is 14 residues. Between the trimmed V and J ends, which lost 6 bases and 3 bases, there was a span of 11 bases. The CDR3 DNA follows: TGTGCCAGCAGCCCACAGGGACCTAATGAAAAACTGTTTTTT. It codes for CASSPQGPNEKLFF.

This chain links TRBV18 with TRBJ2-1; maybe TRBD2 (6 bases). This CDR3 has 14 amino acids. Germline CDR1 reads KGHSH; CDR2 reads LQKENI. The ends were cut back, 6 bases at V and 2 bases at J, with 11 bases in the middle. Here the CDR3 reads CASSGGYTYNEQFF. The CDR3 region has the DNA TGTGCCAGCTCCGGAGGGTATACCTACAATGAGCAGTTCTTC.

The chain uses TRBV11-2 and TRBJ2-7, with 7 nucleotides matching TRBD2. Trimming removed 4 bases from V and 5 bases from J; junction bases left unmatched: 5. The CDR3 totals 13 residues. Germline V gene sequence: CDR1 SGHAT, CDR2 FQNNGV. The DNA of the CDR3 is TGTGCCAGCAGCTACGGACTAGTGAACGAGCAGTACTTC. As protein: CASSYGLVNEQYF.